The T cell receptor beta chain under discussion was sequenced for a study of long-term antiretroviral therapy in people with HIV (dated by TCRdb to 2021 to 2024). In terms of the full investigation: Collection of the earliest samples took place about a decade ahead of the 2015 WHO recommendation for immediate ART, at a time when ART was typically delayed until CD4 counts fell. Whether ART initiation and durable HIV suppression were associated with changes in peripheral blood TRB repertoire composition and diversity was tested in a retrospective serial study. The cohort contributed under 200 cryopreserved PBMC samples from about 30 adults with confirmed HIV infection, collected serially over a mean of approximately 6 years (range 1-12). About 40% of the 30 participants with HIV were female. No cross-contamination during QIAcube processing was shown when test extractions of a monoclonal T-cell line were performed alongside about 33 polyclonal samples.

Participants were included only if at least one PBMC sample before ART initiation and at least two post-ART samples were available. All participants with HIV were treated in the United States of America. Before DNA extraction, cryopreserved samples of about 0.95-10 million PBMC were thawed and washed. At the time of the earliest PBMC sample for each participant with HIV, ages ranged from roughly 23 to 60 years. Each participant contributed PBMC samples from 1-4 timepoints before ART initiation and 2-8 timepoints after ART initiation, with a median of 7 samples. Serial HIV viral load, CD4+ T-cell count, ART history and demographic data were obtained for every participant. A Qiagen kit on a QIAcube was used to extract genomic DNA from unsorted PBMC, with samples processed in batches of 12. Study-wide findings and limitations: The repertoire was dominated across all time points by expanded TRB clones identified before ART initiation, although this dominance was seen to fluctuate and to decrease in many PLHIV after ART. CDR3 length ranges in HIV repertoires were narrower than in controls, and network structure suggested an antigen-experienced repertoire with only a slight naive shift after ART. The samples were dated from about 2003 to 2018, and the ART regimens that were used may be less effective than current ART regimens. Starting ART was linked to a significant rise in TRB diversity, yet even after long-term ART the diversity remained significantly lower than in transplant donor controls. Limited PBMC availability meant only the TCR beta chain was sequenced, without alpha chain pairing. Unsorted PBMC were profiled instead of sorted CD4+ and CD8+ T cells because pre-ART samples had limited cell numbers. Inferences about post-ART repertoire changes are limited because no data were available on ART adherence, viral resistance or therapy changes.

Inclusive of the bounding cysteine and phenylalanine, the CDR3 is 14 residues long. Only the CDR3 DNA stays, 42 bases, in frame from base 1. V and J are trimmed by 3 bases and 5 bases, and the gene matches miss 3 bases of the junction. The germline V gene encodes CDR1 MNHEY and CDR2 SMNVEV (reference sequence). Sequencing of the TRB variable region was done with the immunoSEQ hsTCRB v3.0 assay at survey level resolution. The target sequencing depth for TRB was roughly 35,000-50,000 T-cell genomes per sample. TRB libraries were pooled and sequenced on an Illumina MiSeq using a v3 150-cycle kit. In the authors' own workflow: Repertoire analysis was run in R within a reproducible Nextflow workflow that covered QC, data transformation and analysis. Custom analyses were implemented in LymphoSeq2, an R package for AIRR-Seq data exploration. A few samples that produced fewer than 5000 total TRB sequences were removed, so 150 to 200 HIV repertoires were analyzed. Among the approximately 190 retained HIV repertoires, about 57 were collected before ART initiation and roughly 130 after ART initiation. Repertoires were downsampled to 5000 TRB nucleotide sequences, and summary statistics were averaged over 100 downsampling iterations. The analysis kept only TRB sequences whose CDR3 regions were at least seven amino acids long. Diversity was measured with a Shannon entropy-derived clonality score and the Gini coefficient. In the repertoire networks, any two of the top 5000 CDR3 amino acid sequences were linked whenever the two sequences differed by an edit distance of one. Antigen specificity groups and MHC restriction were predicted for TRB CDR3 amino acid sequences with GLIPH2. To flag known CMV, EBV, HIV or tissue antigen associations, CDR3 amino acid sequences were matched against VDJdb and McPAS-TCR. Pre-ART, post-ART and control groups were compared with Wilcoxon signed-rank tests and Holm-Bonferroni correction. The clones in this table, taken by TCRdb from immuneACCESS, are in-frame only. Not every clone is retained; where verified, under half of the shortfall comes from an unresolved V gene, and the cause of the rest is unknown. V and J calls and clone size are copied from that table; D and trimming were computed from the DNA. Recorded for this sample are fewer than 25,000 clones; approximately 80% of them occurred a single time. The ten largest clonotypes hold about 18% of the sample.

This clone was seen once. Its antigen is currently not known. One base away there is no much larger clone; base qualities are not given. Specimen: unsorted PBMCs, collected 0.1 years before starting antiretroviral therapy. This clonotype originated in a man in his late teens or twenties with HIV. The rearrangement combines TRBV27 with TRBJ2-5; 10 bases in between match TRBD1. In nucleotide form, the sequence is TGTGCCAGCAGTTTCCGGGACAGGGGTGAGACCCAGTACTTC. It translates as CASSFRDRGETQYF.